This paragraph reports one TCR beta chain. Its antigen is unknown. The record has no base qualities; no much larger clone is one base away. The data were obtained in a study of T cells in Graves' hyperthyroidism and ophthalmopathy (dated by TCRdb to about 2019). With regard to the full study: Peripheral blood was sampled at the time of initial diagnosis, prior to any treatment. To identify distinguishing TCR V-J signatures, a discovery cohort of 100 patients was used, comprising 40 to 45 with Graves' ophthalmopathy and roughly 60 with stable Graves' hyperthyroidism. Prospective prediction of ophthalmopathy was tested in an independent validation cohort of 18 to 20 hyperthyroidism patients and 17 patients who later progressed to ophthalmopathy. The 95 to 100 discovery patients were randomly divided into training and test sets at a 7:3 ratio. Thyroid tissue and blood T-cell repertoires from more than 5 Graves' hyperthyroidism patients were also compared in the study. After sampling, hyperthyroidism patients received methimazole starting at 30 mg daily, and ophthalmopathy patients received high-dose intravenous methylprednisolone. The paper reports TCR Vbeta CDR3 sequencing of 130 to 150 peripheral blood samples: 40 or so ophthalmopathy, around 80 hyperthyroidism and about 17 progressor patients. Overall study outcomes, separate from this receptor: No statistical method was used to fix the sample size in advance, and group allocation was not hidden from the investigators. Ophthalmopathy was separated from stable hyperthyroidism by a 13 V-J signature model, with over 85% sensitivity and about 81% specificity obtained in cross-validation and 80%/75% obtained in testing. Most expanded thyroid clonotypes (frequency above 0.001) were also found in blood, which suggests that blood repertoires may mirror thyroid immune responses. During validation, the model predicted progression to ophthalmopathy a median of roughly six months ahead of onset, with more than 55% sensitivity and under 85% specificity.

Hyperthyroidism patients were newly diagnosed, had a disease duration of under 2 months, and were aged 18 to 65 years. The study excluded patients with uncontrolled infections, other autoimmune diseases, pregnancy or lactation. Clinical symptoms, serum thyroxine and TRAb, thyroid ultrasound, and orbital computed tomography formed the basis for the diagnoses. Blood from progressor patients was drawn when they were first diagnosed with hyperthyroidism, before any ophthalmopathy symptoms appeared. PBMCs were separated from roughly 9.3 ml of fresh peripheral blood using Ficoll-Paque density gradient centrifugation. Progressor patients were first diagnosed with Graves' hyperthyroidism and then developed ophthalmopathy during follow-up. Total RNA was extracted with Trizol reagent, and quality was checked on an Agilent 2100 Bioanalyzer. V is clipped by 3 bases and J by 3 bases, and the sequence between their germline boundaries is 8 bases long. Based on the germline V gene, the CDR1 and CDR2 sequences are KGHDR and SFDVKD. The CDR3 contains 14 residues, cysteine and phenylalanine counted. CDR3 DNA is the only sequence kept; it has 42 bases, read in frame from the first base.

The TCR beta CDR3 regions were amplified from the RNA transcripts. A first-round RT-PCR of the TCR CDR3 used the HTBI primer set with the Qiagen OneStep RT-PCR kit. Libraries were constructed in a second round of multiplex PCR, after which size selection and purification were carried out. Sequencing of the libraries was done on an Illumina HiSeq2000 using paired-end 100 bp reads. In the paper's pipeline: SOAPnuke was used to process the raw data, throwing out any read that contained adapters or uncalled bases, had a mean Phred below 15, or lacked an exact constant-primer or identifier match. High-quality paired reads were merged with COPE v1.2.5, and unique nucleotide sequences were defined as clonotypes. Clonotypes were aligned to IMGT TRBV, TRBD and TRBJ reference segments using MiTCR v1.1. The analysis included only V-J combinations with a frequency above 0.0001, which together covered around 99% of the repertoires. A TCS score was defined as the ratio of F50 (clonal expansion) to E x V (chaos), with BLOSUM62-based TCRdist applied between CDR3 peptides within each V-J. Welch's t-statistics and random forest reduced around 510 V-J features to 10 to 15, which were used in a naive Bayes classifier (R e1071). TCRdb reprocessing: public reads trimmed at Q25 with fastp, clones called with MiXCR, in-frame beta chains kept. Identical CDR3 proteins give one entry, which carries the most common genes and DNA. TCRdb, rather than the study authors, made the V and J calls. The sample table shows nearly 600,000 distinct CDR3 sequences, and about 14% are seen once. Roughly 5.5% of the sample lies in the top ten.

Sample: blood. The chain is encoded by TRBV24-1 joined to TRBJ1-5; the D gene is perhaps TRBD1, from 5 matching bases. This TCR came from a woman between 25 and 40 years old with Graves' hyperthyroidism that later progressed to Graves' ophthalmopathy. CDR3 protein: CATSDDSYNQPQHF. The nucleotide sequence is given as TGTGCCACCAGTGATGACAGTTACAATCAGCCCCAGCATTTT.